This record looks at one T cell receptor beta chain sequence and its context. What it binds is not known. V gave up 0 bases and J gave up 5 bases, with 11 bases separating them. The CDR3 loop spans 14 amino acids. Germline V lookup: CDR1 LNHNV, CDR2 YYDKDF (reference sequence). This record belongs to a study of T cell responses to AZD1222 COVID-19 vaccine. Study context: Pooled in the analysis were second doses at about 4 or about 12 weeks. The study's findings and limits: Nearly half of spike-specific TCRs reportedly go after variant regions that carry no mutations. There were mostly white British donors and more females than males, and clonal diversity was possibly underestimated. At baseline, just a handful of AZD1222 recipients tested seropositive.

Profiling relied on immunoSEQ multiplex PCR, and the TCRdb table lists in-frame clones only, not all of them. Among around 110,000 clones listed, about 90% were seen once. The V and J genes are TRBV15 and TRBJ2-7; unclear D gene. The material was peripheral blood, obtained on day 0 of AZD1222 vaccination. This receptor was taken from an adult in good health. The CDR3 is CATSRDKASNEQYF. CDR3 nucleotides: TGTGCCACCAGCAGAGATAAAGCCAGCAACGAGCAGTACTTC.